The 23 T cell receptor beta chains listed next were all sequenced from one sample in a study of shared clonotypes between healthy human individuals. Sequenced by immunoSEQ multiplex PCR; TCRdb stores in-frame clones only, minus some. In the table there are fewer than 700,000 clones, roughly 79% of which are singletons. The sequenced sample was PBMCs. The receptors were gathered from a woman aged 40 to 55 in good health. Some clones in this sample may be carry-over from other donors' samples.

The V gene is TRBV11-2, the J gene TRBJ2-7; D gene unclear. The germline V gene encodes CDR1 SGHAT and CDR2 FQNNGV. The CDR3 loop spans 14 amino acids. The V and J ends lost 5 bases and 2 bases respectively, with 13 bases between them. The CDR3 region is CASSRVGLTYEQYF. As DNA, the CDR3 is TGTGCCAGCAGCCGCGTGGGGTTGACCTACGAGCAGTACTTC.

V is TRBV29-1 and J is TRBJ2-2, with D uncertain. CDR1 and CDR2 (germline): SQVTM, ANQGSEA. The CDR3 runs 12 residues. V lost 4 bases, J lost 6 bases, and 9 bases lay in between. The CDR3, as DNA: TGCAGCGTTGGGGATGGAGCCGGGGAGCTGTTTTTT. It encodes CSVGDGAGELFF.

The V call is TRBV11-2, the J call TRBJ2-5; D not certain. This CDR3 comprises 14 residues. CDR1 and CDR2 (germline): SGHAT, FQNNGV. V lost 4 bases and J lost 1, with 10 bases in between. The chain's CDR3 is CASSSRITQETQYF. CDR3 sequence (DNA): TGTGCCAGCAGCTCTCGGATCACCCAAGAGACCCAGTACTTC. The variable domain in full, with the rest retrieved from reference TRBV11-2 and TRBJ2-5, is EAGVAQSPRYKIIEKRQSVAFWCNPISGHATLYWYQQILGQGPKLLIQFQNNGVVDDSQLPKDRFSAERLKGVDSTLKIQPAKLEDSAVYLCASSSRITQETQYFGPGTRLLVL.

This clone was seen a handful of times. This chain joins TRBV7-2 and TRBJ2-7; possible D gene TRBD1, 6 bases. Trimming took 4 bases from V and 1 from J, leaving 17 bases between them. Germline CDR1 reads SGHTA; CDR2 reads FQGNSA. The CDR3 is 16 amino acids. CDR3 in DNA: TGTGCCAGCAGCTCCGCAGCCAGGGGTGGGTCCTACGAGCAGTACTTC. Translation: CASSSAARGGSYEQYF. Supplemented by reference TRBV7-2 and TRBJ2-7, the full variable domain reads GAGVSQSPSNKVTEKGKDVELRCDPISGHTALYWYRQSLGQGLEFLIYFQGNSAPDKSGLPSDRFSAERTGGSVSTLTIQRTQQEDSAVYLCASSSAARGGSYEQYFGPGTRLTVT.

V gene TRBV10-1 combines with J gene TRBJ2-2; perhaps TRBD2 as D (6 bases). Germline V gene lookup returns CDR1 WNHNN and CDR2 SYGVQD (reference sequence). With 4 bases removed from V and 3 bases from J, the gap between germline ends came to 12 bases. The CDR3 is 15 amino acids. The CDR3 spells CASSAGGGYTGELFF. CDR3 DNA: TGCGCCAGCAGTGCGGGCGGAGGGTACACCGGGGAGCTGTTTTTT.

The chain employs TRBV5-4 and TRBJ2-7; D unresolved. Germline V gene sequence: CDR1 SGHNT, CDR2 YYREEE (reference sequence). Between the trimmed V and J ends, which lost 4 bases and 5 bases, there was a span of 10 bases. This CDR3 is built from 12 residues. CDR3 residues: CASSSPNNEQYF. The CDR3 nucleotides read TGTGCCAGCAGCAGCCCGAATAACGAGCAGTACTTC.

This clone was counted between two and nine times. CDR3 region: CAWSVQGTTEAFF. CDR3 DNA sequence: TGTGCCTGGAGTGTACAGGGGACCACTGAAGCTTTCTTT. The chain employs TRBV30 and TRBJ1-1; 7 bases are shared with TRBD1. The CDR3 is made up of 13 amino acids. J lost 4 bases, V lost 0 bases, and 2 bases had no gene match. From germline, CDR1 is GTSNPN and CDR2 SVGIG (reference sequence).

J is TRBJ1-2 and V is TRBV19; D might be TRBD1 (6 bases). The germline V gene has CDR1 LNHDA and CDR2 SQIVND (reference sequence). CDR3 length equals 13 residues. V was cut by 3 bases and J by 5 bases, with 10 bases left in between. CDR3 region: CASSIHRDYGYTF. For the CDR3, the DNA is TGTGCCAGTAGTATTCACAGGGATTATGGCTACACCTTC.

V is TRBV5-6 and J is TRBJ2-7; the D is unclear. Germline lookup yields CDR1 SGHDT and CDR2 YYEEEE. V was clipped by 4 bases and J by 5 bases, with 19 bases between them. This CDR3 region has 15 residues. The CDR3 is CASSARALWAHEQYF. CDR3 bases: TGTGCCAGCAGCGCCCGGGCCCTCTGGGCTCACGAGCAGTACTTC.

The chain links TRBV7-8 to TRBJ2-1, with 8 nucleotides matching TRBD2. The V gene's germline CDR1 is SGHVS and CDR2 FQNEAQ. With V trimmed by 5 bases and J by 8 bases, 14 bases remained unmatched. This CDR3 has 16 amino acids. Written as DNA, the CDR3 is TGTGCCAGCAGCCCTTACGGGAGCGGGAGTATCTATGAGCAGTTCTTC. This codes for CASSPYGSGSIYEQFF.

The chain has TRBV6-1 and TRBJ2-7, with D perhaps given as TRBD1 or TRBD2 (6 bases each). V was shortened by 0 bases and J by 3 bases, with 12 bases between the two germline ends. Germline V gene lookup returns CDR1 MNHNS and CDR2 SASEGT. The CDR3 is 15 amino acids. CDR3 nucleotide sequence: TGTGCCAGCAGTGAAGCCGGTGGGGGGCACTACGAGCAGTACTTC. Protein product: CASSEAGGGHYEQYF.

The chain couples TRBV6-1 to TRBJ2-6, with unresolved D. CDR3 length: 16 amino acids. The V and J ends lost 1 base and 0 bases respectively, with 7 bases between them. CDR1 MNHNS and CDR2 SASEGT come from the germline V gene. Here the CDR3 reads CASSEVSGSGANVLTF. As DNA, the CDR3 is TGTGCCAGCAGTGAAGTTTCAGGCTCTGGGGCCAACGTCCTGACTTTC.

V and J are TRBV5-1 and TRBJ2-2; 7 bases agree with TRBD1. The J segment lost 6 bases and the V segment lost 4 bases, leaving 9 bases of the junction unmatched. The CDR3 covers 15 residues. From germline, CDR1 is SGHRS and CDR2 YFSETQ. The CDR3 region is CASSLNRDSSGELFF. The CDR3 DNA reads as TGCGCCAGCAGCCTAAACCGGGACAGCTCCGGGGAGCTGTTTTTT.

V is TRBV6-5 and J is TRBJ2-3, with D unclear. This CDR3 is built from 13 residues. Germline values: CDR1 MNHEY, CDR2 SVGAGI. V lost 8 bases and J lost 1, with 10 bases in between. This chain's CDR3 is CASGGYGTDTQYF. In nucleotides, the CDR3 is TGTGCCAGCGGTGGATACGGCACAGATACGCAGTATTTT.

The V gene is TRBV7-2, the J gene TRBJ2-3; TRBD2 agrees at 9 bases. The length of the CDR3 is 17 residues. The V and J ends lost 7 bases and 4 bases, in that order; junction bases with no gene match: 15. The germline CDR1 and CDR2 sequences are SGHTA and FQGNSA. The CDR3 coding sequence is TGTGCCAGCAATTATGCCCCCGCGGGAGGGTTGTCAGATACGCAGTATTTT. It specifies CASNYAPAGGLSDTQYF.

This clone was counted between two and nine times. A far larger clone is one nucleotide away, so this likely arose from a read error. The rearrangement uses TRBV29-1 and TRBJ2-4; D possibly matches TRBD1 or TRBD2 (5 bases each). The germline V gene encodes CDR1 SQVTM and CDR2 ANQGSEA. The CDR3 covers 12 residues. CDR3 sequence reads: CSGGSGKTIQYF. The CDR3 DNA follows: TGCAGCGGGGGGAGTGGCAAAACCATTCAGTACTTC.

This clone was counted a few times. This sequence joins TRBV2 and TRBJ2-3; TRBD1 might be the D (6 bases). CDR1 is SNHLY, CDR2 FYNNEI, per germline. The CDR3 is made up of 15 amino acids. Deletions cut 11 bases from V and 1 base from J, with 19 bases between. The CDR3 here is CAADRRDTRTDTQYF. CDR3 in DNA: TGTGCCGCGGACCGAAGGGACACACGCACAGATACGCAGTATTTT.

V is TRBV10-3 and J is TRBJ2-2; D is unresolved. The V gene lost 7 bases and the J gene lost 4 bases, with 4 bases spanning the gap. Per germline, CDR1 ENHRY and CDR2 SYGVKD. The CDR3 runs 11 residues. The CDR3 region has the DNA TGTGCCATCACTAGCACCGGGGAGCTGTTTTTT. This gives the protein CAITSTGELFF.

This clone was seen a few times. V is TRBV10-3 and J is TRBJ1-1; perhaps TRBD1 as D (5 bases). Germline V lookup: CDR1 ENHRY, CDR2 SYGVKD. The CDR3 consists of 14 residues. V lost 6 bases to trimming and J lost 0 bases, with 11 bases between them. The CDR3 DNA follows: TGTGCCATCAGGGAGACAGACATGAACACTGAAGCTTTCTTT. Amino acid sequence: CAIRETDMNTEAFF.

The sample holds a few counts of this clone. This sequence joins TRBV29-1 and TRBJ2-7; 9 bases align to TRBD1. Germline CDR1 SQVTM, CDR2 ANQGSEA. The junction had 6 bases not matched to a gene; V was cut back by 6 bases and J by 0 bases. The CDR3 extends over 14 amino acids. This CDR3 reads CSVADRGLSYEQYF. In nucleotides, the CDR3 is TGCAGCGTCGCGGACAGGGGACTCTCCTACGAGCAGTACTTC.

This clone was seen repeatedly, ten times or more. V and J are TRBV19 and TRBJ2-2; the match to TRBD2 covers 13 bases. The CDR3 extends over 18 amino acids. J was trimmed by 6 bases and V by 4 bases; bases with no gene match: 11. CDR1 LNHDA and CDR2 SQIVND come from the germline V gene (reference sequence). For the CDR3, the DNA is TGTGCCAGTAGTAAACCGGGACTAGCGGGAAGTGGTGCCGGGGAGCTGTTTTTT. Protein: CASSKPGLAGSGAGELFF. The full variable domain, in which reference TRBV19 and TRBJ2-2 provide the parts outside the CDR3, is DGGITQSPKYLFRKEGQNVTLSCEQNLNHDAMYWYRQDPGQGLRLIYYSQIVNDFQKGDIAEGYSVSREKKESFPLTVTSAQKNPTAFYLCASSKPGLAGSGAGELFFGEGSRLTVL.

The chain is built from TRBV5-1 and TRBJ2-5, with a possible D match to TRBD1 (6 bases). With the DNA end fitting TRBJ2-7 better, the J assignment may be wrong. This CDR3 contains 15 residues. Looked up from germline, CDR1 is SGHRS and CDR2 is YFSETQ. In DNA, the CDR3 is TGCGCCAGCAGCTTGGCTGCAGGGGCATCCTACGAGCAGTACTTC. Translation: CASSLAAGASYEQYF.

This clone occurred a few times. J is TRBJ2-3 and V is TRBV30; 8 positions agree with TRBD2. V gave up 0 bases and J gave up 4 bases; unmatched junction bases: 3. Germline V gene lookup returns CDR1 GTSNPN and CDR2 SVGIG (reference sequence). The CDR3 runs 14 residues. The CDR3 sequence: CAWSVGLAADTQYF. DNA of the CDR3: TGTGCCTGGAGTGTCGGACTAGCAGCAGATACGCAGTATTTT.